These 17 T cell receptor beta chains were all obtained from the same sample, sequenced in a study of OX40 agonist ivuxolimab in advanced cancers. Profiling relied on immunoSEQ multiplex PCR, and the TCRdb table lists in-frame clones only, not all of them. Counted here are 20,000 to 25,000 clones, approximately 85% occurring once; the ten biggest clones make up 16%. The sequencing here drew on CD4+ or CD8+ T cells sorted from blood, taken in a trial of the OX40 agonist ivuxolimab. Every receptor here comes from an adult with an advanced solid tumor such as melanoma, head and neck, liver or kidney cancer.

This clone was counted once. The V and J genes are TRBV2 and TRBJ2-7; tentative D call: TRBD1 (6 bases). Trimming pared 6 bases from V and 3 bases from J, leaving 9 bases between. From germline, CDR1 is SNHLY and CDR2 FYNNEI. The CDR3 runs to 12 residues. The CDR3: CASRDRLYEQYF. The CDR3 coding sequence is TGTGCCAGCAGGGACAGACTCTACGAGCAGTACTTC. Based on the CDR3 plus reference TRBV2 and TRBJ2-7, the full variable domain is EPEVTQTPSHQVTQMGQEVILRCVPISNHLYFYWYRQILGQKVEFLVSFYNNEISEKSEIFDDQFSVERPDGSNFTLKIRSTKLEDSAMYFCASRDRLYEQYFGPGTRLTVT.

The J gene is TRBJ2-5, the V gene TRBV4-1, with D unresolved. The CDR3 runs 15 residues. The germline CDR1 and CDR2 sequences are MGHRA and YSYEKL. V was pared by 0 bases and J by 0 bases, with 8 bases between. CDR3 sequence (DNA): TGCGCCAGCAGCCAAGAATACCGCGACCAAGAGACCCAGTACTTC. Its protein product is CASSQEYRDQETQYF.

The gene calls are TRBV4-2 and TRBJ1-2; the match to TRBD1 covers 8 bases. The CDR3 has 15 amino acids. Germline V CDR1 and CDR2: LGHNA, YNFKEQ. V dropped 1 base and J dropped 7; count of bases not matched to a gene: 8. CDR3 sequence (DNA): TGTGCCAGCAGCCAAGGGGACAGGAGTACCGGTGGCTACACCTTC. As protein: CASSQGDRSTGGYTF.

The count of this clone is one. The chain uses TRBV9 and TRBJ2-5; 11 nucleotides align to TRBD2. V lost 3 bases and J lost 3; bases outside the gene matches: 19. The germline gives CDR1 SGDLS, CDR2 YYNGEE. The CDR3 has 20 amino acids. CDR3 sequence reads: CASSATIRGASGGPEETQYF. For the CDR3, the DNA is TGTGCCAGCAGCGCAACCATTAGGGGGGCTAGCGGGGGGCCAGAAGAGACCCAGTACTTC.

The chain has TRBV4-1 and TRBJ2-6, with D unclear. Germline CDR1 is MGHRA and CDR2 is YSYEKL. V dropped 2 bases and J dropped 0 bases, with 8 bases sitting between them. This CDR3 region has 16 residues. The CDR3 here is CASSQPLSSGANVLTF. In nucleotides, the CDR3 is TGCGCCAGCAGCCAACCTTTGAGCTCTGGGGCCAACGTCCTGACTTTC.

This clone came up once. The chain uses TRBV9 and TRBJ2-1; D remains ambiguous. The germline V gene has CDR1 SGDLS and CDR2 YYNGEE. Trimming took 4 bases from V and 4 from J, leaving 12 bases between them. The CDR3 is 14 residues long. This chain's CDR3 is CASSPDPAYNEQFF. As DNA, the CDR3 is TGTGCCAGCAGCCCCGACCCTGCATACAATGAGCAGTTCTTC.

The J gene is TRBJ2-3, the V gene TRBV9; the match to TRBD1 covers 8 bases. J was trimmed by 3 bases and V by 4 bases; bases with no gene match: 4. The CDR3 sequence is 14 residues long. The V gene's germline CDR1 is SGDLS and CDR2 YYNGEE. The CDR3 sequence: CASSRGQDTDTQYF. The CDR3 coding sequence is TGTGCCAGCAGCCGGGGACAGGATACAGATACGCAGTATTTT.

With regard to this clone: The junction shows a germline mismatch at one end, possibly a read error. The chain recombines TRBV30 with TRBJ1-6; D gene uncertain. CDR1 and CDR2 from the germline V gene are GTSNPN and SVGIG (reference sequence). The CDR3 has 15 residues. This CDR3 reads CAWSGKTGNNSPLHF. CDR3 nucleotides: TGTGCCTGGAGTGGAAAGACGGGGAATAATTCGCCCCTCCACTTT.

The V gene is TRBV2, the J gene TRBJ1-1, with unresolved D. In germline, CDR1 is SNHLY, CDR2 FYNNEI. Trimming took 6 bases from V and 5 from J, leaving 19 bases between them. The CDR3 runs to 15 residues. In nucleotides, the CDR3 is TGTGCCAGCAGCCTAAGACTCGGGTCAAGAACTGAAGCTTTCTTT. The encoded protein is CASSLRLGSRTEAFF.

The rearrangement links TRBV5-4 to TRBJ2-5, with D perhaps assigned TRBD1 or TRBD2 (5 bases each). The last part of the DNA fits TRBJ2-7 better; the J call may be wrong. Per the germline V gene, CDR1 is SGHNT and CDR2 is YYREEE (reference sequence). This CDR3 region has 14 residues. The CDR3 loop reads CASSLVGTGYEQYF. Here the CDR3 DNA reads TGTGCCAGCAGCTTGGTCGGGACCGGATACGAGCAGTACTTC.

The CDR3 loop is CASSSGAGPYEQYF. In DNA form, the CDR3 reads TGTGCCAGCAGCTCGGGGGCGGGGCCCTACGAGCAGTACTTC. The rearrangement uses TRBV11-2 and TRBJ2-7; D may correspond to TRBD1 or TRBD2 (6 bases each). Trimming left V 4 bases short and J 2 bases short, with 12 bases between. Germline values: CDR1 SGHAT, CDR2 FQNNGV. The CDR3 length is 14 residues.

The CDR3 DNA is TGTGCCAGCACCTTCGGGATGACAGGGGTGGGTTCACCCCTCCACTTT. Translated: CASTFGMTGVGSPLHF. The chain couples TRBV6-6 to TRBJ1-6; 8 nucleotides match TRBD1. The germline gives CDR1 MNHNY, CDR2 SVGAGI (reference sequence). This CDR3 contains 16 residues. J lost 9 bases, V lost 7 bases, and 14 bases had no gene match.

J is TRBJ2-3 and V is TRBV29-1; no clear D. The CDR3 length is 12 residues. V was pared by 7 bases and J by 2 bases, with 10 bases between. The germline V gene encodes CDR1 SQVTM and CDR2 ANQGSEA. The CDR3 nucleotides are TGCAGCGGCGTCGAGTACACAGATACGCAGTATTTT. Its translation is CSGVEYTDTQYF.

This sequence joins TRBV7-2 and TRBJ2-5; TRBD1 matches at 7 bases. The J call may be faulty, since TRBJ2-7 better matches the DNA end. Germline V gene data show CDR1 as SGHTA and CDR2 as FQGNSA. There are 12 residues in the CDR3. The chain's CDR3 is CASSSRTGEQYF. DNA of the CDR3: TGTGCCAGCAGCTCCCGGACAGGCGAGCAGTACTTC.

The CDR3 DNA follows: TGCGCCAGCAGTCAATTGCCCTCATTTGACGAGCAGTACTTC. This translates into CASSQLPSFDEQYF. The V call is TRBV23-1, the J call TRBJ2-7; D gene ambiguous. TRBV23-1 is assigned to the ORF class and has an uncertain function. This CDR3 has 14 residues. V was pared by 1 base and J by 5 bases, with 12 bases between.

The chain combines TRBV18 with TRBJ1-1; D is undetermined. This CDR3 is built from 13 residues. CDR1 KGHSH and CDR2 LQKENI come from the germline V gene. Trimming took 3 bases from V and 6 from J, leaving 11 bases between them. CDR3 in DNA: TGTGCCAGCTCACCTCTCATGGGAGCTGAAGCTTTCTTT. As protein: CASSPLMGAEAFF.

The rearrangement links TRBV6-1 to TRBJ2-1; either TRBD1 or TRBD2 may supply D (5 bases each). Germline CDR1 and CDR2: MNHNS and SASEGT. The length of the CDR3 is 15 residues. V was pared by 8 bases and J by 0 bases, with 14 bases between. The CDR3 reads CASSSGTNSYNEQFF. The CDR3 DNA sequence: TGTGCCAGCTCATCAGGGACCAACTCCTACAATGAGCAGTTCTTC.